The T cell receptor beta chain under discussion was sequenced for a study of neurological immune-mediated disorders. Across the study: Of the approximately 34 patients with multiple sclerosis, some 31 had relapsing-remitting MS, whereas the remaining 3 had secondary progressive MS.

The starting material, 2 million PBMCs stored at -80 C, gave rise to the unsorted libraries. Germline assignment: CDR1 KGHDR and CDR2 SFDVKD. This CDR3 spans 15 amino acids. V lost 3 bases and J 5 bases, leaving 12 bases between the germline ends. One entry per CDR3 protein, called by TCRdb with MiXCR from the 5' RACE reads. Of about 55,000 distinct CDR3 sequences listed, 4% to 5.5% are singletons. Overall study findings and caveats: Subjects shared no identical expanded-clone CDR3 amino acid sequences, suggesting private TCR-beta repertoires in all groups. When grouped phylogenetically, the repertoires of 18 of the 34 multiple sclerosis patients fell together in one related-CDR3 cluster, which is a possible signature.

This clonotype was detected many times. Its antigen is currently unknown. The chain carries TRBV24-1 and TRBJ2-2; the D gene is possibly TRBD1 (5 bases). The sequence was collected from a man aged 45-60 years with multiple sclerosis. Sequencing input: PBMCs. CDR3 nucleotides: TGTGCCACCAGTGATAGAAAGGGGTGGACCGGGGAGCTGTTTTTT. This codes for CATSDRKGWTGELFF.